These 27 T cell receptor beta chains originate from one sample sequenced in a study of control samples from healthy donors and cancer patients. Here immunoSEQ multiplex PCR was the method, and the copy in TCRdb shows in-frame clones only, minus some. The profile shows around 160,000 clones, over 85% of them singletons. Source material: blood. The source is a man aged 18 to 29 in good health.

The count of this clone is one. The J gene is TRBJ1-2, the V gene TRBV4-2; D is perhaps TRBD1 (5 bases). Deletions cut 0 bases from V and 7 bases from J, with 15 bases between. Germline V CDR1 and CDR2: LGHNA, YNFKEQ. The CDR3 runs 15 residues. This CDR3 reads CASSQEFGALAGYTF. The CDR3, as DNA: TGTGCCAGCAGCCAAGAATTTGGGGCCCTGGCTGGCTACACCTTC.

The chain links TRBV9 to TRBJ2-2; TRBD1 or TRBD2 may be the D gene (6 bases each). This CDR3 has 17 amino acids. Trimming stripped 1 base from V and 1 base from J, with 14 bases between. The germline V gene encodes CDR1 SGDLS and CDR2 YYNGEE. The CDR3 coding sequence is TGTGCCAGCAGCGTACCAGTCGGGGGCCTGAACACCGGGGAGCTGTTTTTT. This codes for CASSVPVGGLNTGELFF.

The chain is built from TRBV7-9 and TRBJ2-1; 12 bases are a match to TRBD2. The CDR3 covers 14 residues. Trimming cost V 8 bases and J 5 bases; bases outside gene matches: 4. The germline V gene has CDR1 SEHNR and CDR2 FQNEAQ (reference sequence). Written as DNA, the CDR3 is TGTGCCAGCCAACTAGCGGGAGGCAACAATGAGCAGTTCTTC. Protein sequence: CASQLAGGNNEQFF.

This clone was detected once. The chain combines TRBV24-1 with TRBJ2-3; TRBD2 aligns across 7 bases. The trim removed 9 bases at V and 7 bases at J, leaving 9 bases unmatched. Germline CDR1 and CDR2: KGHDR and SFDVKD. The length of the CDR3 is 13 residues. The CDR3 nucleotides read TGTGCCACCGGCGGCGGGAGTCCTAATACGCAGTATTTT. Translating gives CATGGGSPNTQYF.

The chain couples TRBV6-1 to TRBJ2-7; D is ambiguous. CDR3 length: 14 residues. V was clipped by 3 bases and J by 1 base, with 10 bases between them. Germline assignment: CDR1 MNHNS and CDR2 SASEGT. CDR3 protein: CASSEATGSYEQYF. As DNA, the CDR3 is TGTGCCAGCAGTGAGGCCACCGGGTCCTACGAGCAGTACTTC.

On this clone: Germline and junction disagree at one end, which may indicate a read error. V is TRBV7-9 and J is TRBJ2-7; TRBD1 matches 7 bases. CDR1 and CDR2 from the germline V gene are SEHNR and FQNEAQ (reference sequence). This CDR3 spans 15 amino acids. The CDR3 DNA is TGTGCCAGCAACTTAGCCACCACAGGGGTGTACGAGCAGTACTTC. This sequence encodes CASNLATTGVYEQYF.

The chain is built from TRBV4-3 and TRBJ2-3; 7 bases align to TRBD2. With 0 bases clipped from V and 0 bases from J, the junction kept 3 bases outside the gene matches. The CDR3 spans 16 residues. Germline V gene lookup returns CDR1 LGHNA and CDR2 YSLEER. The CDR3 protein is CASSQDGGGSTDTQYF. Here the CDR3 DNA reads TGCGCCAGCAGCCAAGATGGCGGGGGTAGCACAGATACGCAGTATTTT.

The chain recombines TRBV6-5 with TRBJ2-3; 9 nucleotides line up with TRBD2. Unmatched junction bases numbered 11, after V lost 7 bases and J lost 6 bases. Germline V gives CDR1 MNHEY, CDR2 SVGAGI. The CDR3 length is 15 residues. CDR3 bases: TGTGCCAGCAACTCCCGGACTAGCGCTTCGGATACGCAGTATTTT. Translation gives CASNSRTSASDTQYF.

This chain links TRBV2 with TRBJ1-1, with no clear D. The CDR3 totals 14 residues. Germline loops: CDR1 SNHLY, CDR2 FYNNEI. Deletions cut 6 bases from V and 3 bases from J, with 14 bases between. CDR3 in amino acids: CASRATGRDTEAFF. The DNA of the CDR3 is TGTGCCAGCAGGGCCACGGGGAGGGACACTGAAGCTTTCTTT. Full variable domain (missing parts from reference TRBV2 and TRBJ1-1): EPEVTQTPSHQVTQMGQEVILRCVPISNHLYFYWYRQILGQKVEFLVSFYNNEISEKSEIFDDQFSVERPDGSNFTLKIRSTKLEDSAMYFCASRATGRDTEAFFGQGTRLTVV.

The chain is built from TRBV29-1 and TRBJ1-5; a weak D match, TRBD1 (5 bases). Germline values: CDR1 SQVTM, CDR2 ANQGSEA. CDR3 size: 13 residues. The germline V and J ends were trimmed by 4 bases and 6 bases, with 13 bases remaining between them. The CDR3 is CSVAQGIFQPQHF. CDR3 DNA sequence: TGCAGCGTTGCCCAGGGAATCTTTCAGCCCCAGCATTTT.

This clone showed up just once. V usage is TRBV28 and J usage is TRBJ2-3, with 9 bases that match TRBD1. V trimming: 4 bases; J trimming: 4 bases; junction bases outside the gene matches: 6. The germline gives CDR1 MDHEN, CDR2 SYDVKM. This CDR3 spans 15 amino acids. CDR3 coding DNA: TGTGCCAGCAGTTCGGGACAGGGTATAGCAGATACGCAGTATTTT. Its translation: CASSSGQGIADTQYF.

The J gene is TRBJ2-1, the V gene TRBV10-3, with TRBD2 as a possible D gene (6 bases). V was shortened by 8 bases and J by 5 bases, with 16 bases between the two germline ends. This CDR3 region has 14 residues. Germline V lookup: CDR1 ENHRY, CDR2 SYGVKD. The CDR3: CAISHGGINNEQFF. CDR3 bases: TGTGCCATCTCTCATGGGGGGATAAACAATGAGCAGTTCTTC.

The CDR3 coding sequence is TGCGCCAGCAGCCCGGACCCCCTCTACAGGGGACATGAGCAGTTCTTC. Its protein is CASSPDPLYRGHEQFF. The chain has TRBV5-1 and TRBJ2-1, with 7 bases fitting TRBD1. Looked up from germline, CDR1 is SGHRS and CDR2 is YFSETQ. The CDR3 extends over 16 amino acids. The junction had 15 bases not matched to a gene; V was cut back by 4 bases and J by 8 bases.

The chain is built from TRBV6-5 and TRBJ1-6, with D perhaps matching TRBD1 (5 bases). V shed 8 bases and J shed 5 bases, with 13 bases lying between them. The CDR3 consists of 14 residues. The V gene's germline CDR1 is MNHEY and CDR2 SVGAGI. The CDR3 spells CASGAYKNNSPLHF. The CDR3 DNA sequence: TGTGCCAGCGGGGCATACAAAAATAATTCACCCCTCCACTTT.

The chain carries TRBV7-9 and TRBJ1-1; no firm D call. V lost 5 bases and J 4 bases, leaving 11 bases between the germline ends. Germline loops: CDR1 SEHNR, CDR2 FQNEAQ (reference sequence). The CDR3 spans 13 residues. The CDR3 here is CASSPRITTEAFF. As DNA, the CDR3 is TGTGCCAGCAGCCCCCGAATAACCACTGAAGCTTTCTTT.

Here the CDR3 reads CAASRDSVYEQYF. The CDR3 DNA is TGTGCCGCGAGCCGGGACAGCGTCTACGAGCAGTACTTC. This sequence joins TRBV30 and TRBJ2-7; 7 bases agree with TRBD1. The germline CDR1 and CDR2 sequences are GTSNPN and SVGIG (reference sequence). The CDR3 has 13 amino acids. Losses at the gene ends were 8 bases for V and 3 bases for J; bases not matched to a gene: 10.

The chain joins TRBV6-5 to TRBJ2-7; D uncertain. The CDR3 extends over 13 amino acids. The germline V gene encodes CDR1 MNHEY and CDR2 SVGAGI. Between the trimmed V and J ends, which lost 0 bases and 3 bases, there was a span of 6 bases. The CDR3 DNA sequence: TGTGCCAGCAGTTACTCCCAGTACTACGAGCAGTACTTC. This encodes CASSYSQYYEQYF.

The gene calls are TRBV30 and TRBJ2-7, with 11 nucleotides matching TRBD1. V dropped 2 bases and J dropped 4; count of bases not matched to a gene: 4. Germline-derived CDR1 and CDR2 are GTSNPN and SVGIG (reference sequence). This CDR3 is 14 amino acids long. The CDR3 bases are TGTGCCTGGAGTTTGGACAGGGGGCTGTACGAGCAGTACTTC. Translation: CAWSLDRGLYEQYF.

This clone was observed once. The CDR3 DNA reads TGTGCCAGCAGTTTATCGAAAACTCTCGGCAATGAGCAGTTCTTC. Protein product: CASSLSKTLGNEQFF. This chain joins TRBV27 and TRBJ2-1; D unresolved. Germline CDR1 MNHEY, CDR2 SMNVEV (reference sequence). The CDR3 runs 15 residues. V lost 0 bases and J 6 bases, leaving 12 bases between the germline ends.

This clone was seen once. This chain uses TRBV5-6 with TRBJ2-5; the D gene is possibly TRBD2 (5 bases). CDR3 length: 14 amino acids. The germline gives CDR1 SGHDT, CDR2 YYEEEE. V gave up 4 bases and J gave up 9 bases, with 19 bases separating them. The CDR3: CASSRTVLRVAQYF. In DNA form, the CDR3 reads TGTGCCAGCAGCCGGACCGTCTTGAGGGTGGCCCAGTACTTC.

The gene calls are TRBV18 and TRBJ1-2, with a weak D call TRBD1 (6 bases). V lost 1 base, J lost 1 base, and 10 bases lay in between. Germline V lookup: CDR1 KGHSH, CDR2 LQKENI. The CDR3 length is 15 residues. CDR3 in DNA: TGTGCCAGCTCACCACAGGGGGAATTTAACTATGGCTACACCTTC. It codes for CASSPQGEFNYGYTF.

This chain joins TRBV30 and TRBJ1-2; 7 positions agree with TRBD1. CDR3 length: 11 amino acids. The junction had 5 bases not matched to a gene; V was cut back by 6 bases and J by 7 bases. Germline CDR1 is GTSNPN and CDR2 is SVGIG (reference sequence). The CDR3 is CACQSGGGYTF. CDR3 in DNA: TGTGCCTGCCAATCAGGGGGTGGCTACACCTTC.

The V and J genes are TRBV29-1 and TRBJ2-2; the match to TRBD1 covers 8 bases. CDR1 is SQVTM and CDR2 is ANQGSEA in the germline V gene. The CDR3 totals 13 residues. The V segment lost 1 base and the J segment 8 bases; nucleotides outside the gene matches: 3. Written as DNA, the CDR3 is TGCAGCGTTGAAGCAGGGGGCGGTGGGGAGCTGTTTTTT. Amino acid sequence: CSVEAGGGGELFF.

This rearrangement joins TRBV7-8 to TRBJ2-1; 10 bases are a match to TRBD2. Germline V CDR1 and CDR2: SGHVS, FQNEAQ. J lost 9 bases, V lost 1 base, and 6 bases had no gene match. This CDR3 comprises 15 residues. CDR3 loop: CASSLVSSGSGEQFF. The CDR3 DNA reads TGTGCCAGCAGCTTAGTATCTAGCGGGAGCGGTGAGCAGTTCTTC.

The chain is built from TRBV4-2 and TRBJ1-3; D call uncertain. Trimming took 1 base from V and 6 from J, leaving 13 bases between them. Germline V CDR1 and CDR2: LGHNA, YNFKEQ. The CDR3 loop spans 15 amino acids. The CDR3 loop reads CASSQGGGNSNTIYF. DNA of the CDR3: TGTGCCAGCAGCCAAGGGGGAGGGAACTCAAACACCATATATTTT.

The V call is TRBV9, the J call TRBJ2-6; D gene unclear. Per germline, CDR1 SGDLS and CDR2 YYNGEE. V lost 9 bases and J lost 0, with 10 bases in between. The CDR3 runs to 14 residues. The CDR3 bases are TGTGCCACCTCCATCGACTCTGGGGCCAACGTCCTGACTTTC. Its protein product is CATSIDSGANVLTF.

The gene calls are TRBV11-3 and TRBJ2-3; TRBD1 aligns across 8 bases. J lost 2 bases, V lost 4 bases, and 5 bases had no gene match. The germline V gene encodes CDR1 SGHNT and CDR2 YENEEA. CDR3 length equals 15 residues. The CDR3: CASSSGQVATDTQYF. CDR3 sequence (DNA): TGTGCCAGCAGCTCGGGACAGGTAGCCACAGATACGCAGTATTTT.